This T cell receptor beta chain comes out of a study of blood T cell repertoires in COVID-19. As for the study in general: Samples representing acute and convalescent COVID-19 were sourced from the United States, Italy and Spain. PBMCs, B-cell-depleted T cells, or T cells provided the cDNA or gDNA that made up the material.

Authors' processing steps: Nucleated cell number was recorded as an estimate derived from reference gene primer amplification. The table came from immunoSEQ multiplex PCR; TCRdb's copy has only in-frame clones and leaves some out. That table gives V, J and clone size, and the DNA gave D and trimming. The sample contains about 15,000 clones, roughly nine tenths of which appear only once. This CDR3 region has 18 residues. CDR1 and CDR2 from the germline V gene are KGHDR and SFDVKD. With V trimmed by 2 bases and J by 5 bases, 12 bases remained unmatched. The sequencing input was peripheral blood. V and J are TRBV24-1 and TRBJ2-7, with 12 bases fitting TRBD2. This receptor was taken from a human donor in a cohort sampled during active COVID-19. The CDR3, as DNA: TGTGCCACCAGTGATTACCTAGCGGGAGGGCGCCAAGGGAACGAGCAGTACTTC. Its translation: CATSDYLAGGRQGNEQYF.